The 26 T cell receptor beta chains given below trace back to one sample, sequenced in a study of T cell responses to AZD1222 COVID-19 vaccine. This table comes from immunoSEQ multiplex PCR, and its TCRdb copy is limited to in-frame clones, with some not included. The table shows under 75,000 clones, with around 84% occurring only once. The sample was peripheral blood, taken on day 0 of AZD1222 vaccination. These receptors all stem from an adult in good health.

The DNA of the CDR3 is TGTGCCAGCAGTGAACAGCCCGTCCTCAGCTATGGCTACACCTTC. Translation: CASSEQPVLSYGYTF. The rearrangement joins TRBV6-1 to TRBJ1-2; D not resolved. The V and J ends lost 2 bases and 4 bases respectively, with 14 bases between them. The CDR3 is 15 residues long. Germline assignment: CDR1 MNHNS and CDR2 SASEGT.

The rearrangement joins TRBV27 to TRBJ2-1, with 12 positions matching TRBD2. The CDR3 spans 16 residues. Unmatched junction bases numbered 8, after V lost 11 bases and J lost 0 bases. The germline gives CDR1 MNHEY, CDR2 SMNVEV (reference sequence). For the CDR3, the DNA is TGTGCCTCCTCCGGGACTAGCGGGCCCTCCTACAATGAGCAGTTCTTC. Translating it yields CASSGTSGPSYNEQFF.

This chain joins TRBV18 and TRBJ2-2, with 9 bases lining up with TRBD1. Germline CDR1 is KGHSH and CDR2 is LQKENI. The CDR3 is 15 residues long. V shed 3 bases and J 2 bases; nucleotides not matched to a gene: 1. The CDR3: CASSPGQGNTGELFF. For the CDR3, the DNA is TGTGCCAGCTCACCGGGACAGGGCAACACCGGGGAGCTGTTTTTT.

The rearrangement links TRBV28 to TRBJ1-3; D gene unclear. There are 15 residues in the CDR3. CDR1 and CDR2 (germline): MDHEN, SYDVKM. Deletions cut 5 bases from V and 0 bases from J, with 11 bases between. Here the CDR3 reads CASSPLGFSGNTIYF. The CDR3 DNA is TGTGCCAGCAGTCCCCTCGGTTTCTCTGGAAACACCATATATTTT.

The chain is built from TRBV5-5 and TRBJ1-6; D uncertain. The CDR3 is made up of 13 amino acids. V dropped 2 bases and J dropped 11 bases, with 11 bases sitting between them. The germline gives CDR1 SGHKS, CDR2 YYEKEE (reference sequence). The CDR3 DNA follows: TGTGCCAGCAGCTTAGACTTACCAACACCCCTCCACTTT. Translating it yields CASSLDLPTPLHF. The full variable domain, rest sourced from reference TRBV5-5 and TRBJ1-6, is DAGVTQSPTHLIKTRGQQVTLRCSPISGHKSVSWYQQVLGQGPQFIFQYYEKEERGRGNFPDRFSARQFPNYSSELNVNALLLGDSALYLCASSLDLPTPLHFGNGTRLTVT.

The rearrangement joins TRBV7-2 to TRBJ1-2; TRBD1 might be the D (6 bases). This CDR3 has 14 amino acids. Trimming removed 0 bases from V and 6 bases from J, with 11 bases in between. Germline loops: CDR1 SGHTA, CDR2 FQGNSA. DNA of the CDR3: TGTGCCAGCAGCTTAGCGCGGGACAATCATGGCTACACCTTC. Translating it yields CASSLARDNHGYTF.

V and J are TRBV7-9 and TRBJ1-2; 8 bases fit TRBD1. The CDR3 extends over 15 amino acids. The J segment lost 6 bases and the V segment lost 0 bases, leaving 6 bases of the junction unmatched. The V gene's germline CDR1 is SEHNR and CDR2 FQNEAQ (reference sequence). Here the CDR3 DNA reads TGTGCCAGCAGCTTAGCCCCTGACAGGGGCCATGGCTACACCTTC. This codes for CASSLAPDRGHGYTF.

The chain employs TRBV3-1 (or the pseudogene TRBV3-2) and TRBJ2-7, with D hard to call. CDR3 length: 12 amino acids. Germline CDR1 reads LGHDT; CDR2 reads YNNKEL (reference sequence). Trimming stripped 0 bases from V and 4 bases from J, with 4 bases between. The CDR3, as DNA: TGTGCCAGCAGCCAAGACAGGTACGAGCAGTACTTC. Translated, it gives CASSQDRYEQYF.

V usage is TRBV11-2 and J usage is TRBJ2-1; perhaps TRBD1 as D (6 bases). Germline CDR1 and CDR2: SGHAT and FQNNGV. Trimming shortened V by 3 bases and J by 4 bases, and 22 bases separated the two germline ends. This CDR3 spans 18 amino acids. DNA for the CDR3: TGTGCCAGCAGCTTCGGGCCTTCAGGGTTTAGGGGGTACAATGAGCAGTTCTTC. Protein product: CASSFGPSGFRGYNEQFF. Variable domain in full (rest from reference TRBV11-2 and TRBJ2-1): EAGVAQSPRYKIIEKRQSVAFWCNPISGHATLYWYQQILGQGPKLLIQFQNNGVVDDSQLPKDRFSAERLKGVDSTLKIQPAKLEDSAVYLCASSFGPSGFRGYNEQFFGPGTRLTVL.

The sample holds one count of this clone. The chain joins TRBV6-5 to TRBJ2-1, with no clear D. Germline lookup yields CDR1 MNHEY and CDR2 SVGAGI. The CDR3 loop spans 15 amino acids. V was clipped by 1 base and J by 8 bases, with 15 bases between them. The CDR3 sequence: CASSYWREVSYEQFF. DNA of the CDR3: TGTGCCAGCAGTTACTGGAGAGAAGTGAGTTATGAGCAGTTCTTC.

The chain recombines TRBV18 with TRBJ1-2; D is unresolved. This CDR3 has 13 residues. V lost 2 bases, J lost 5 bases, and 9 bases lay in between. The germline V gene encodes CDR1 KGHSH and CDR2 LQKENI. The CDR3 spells CASSPESGYGYTF. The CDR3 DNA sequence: TGTGCCAGCTCACCAGAGTCCGGATATGGCTACACCTTC.

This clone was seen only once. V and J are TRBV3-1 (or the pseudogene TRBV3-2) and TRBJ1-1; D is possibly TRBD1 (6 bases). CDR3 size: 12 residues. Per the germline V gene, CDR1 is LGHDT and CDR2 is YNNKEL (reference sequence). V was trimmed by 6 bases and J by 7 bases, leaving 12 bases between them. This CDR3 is CASSFNRDEAFF. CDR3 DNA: TGTGCCAGCAGTTTTAACAGGGATGAAGCTTTCTTT.

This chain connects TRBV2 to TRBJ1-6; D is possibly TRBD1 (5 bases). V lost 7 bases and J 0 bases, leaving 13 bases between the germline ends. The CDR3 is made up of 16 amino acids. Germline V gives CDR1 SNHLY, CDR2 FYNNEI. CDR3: CASKRGASSYNSPLHF. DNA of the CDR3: TGTGCCAGCAAAAGGGGAGCGAGCTCCTATAATTCACCCCTCCACTTT.

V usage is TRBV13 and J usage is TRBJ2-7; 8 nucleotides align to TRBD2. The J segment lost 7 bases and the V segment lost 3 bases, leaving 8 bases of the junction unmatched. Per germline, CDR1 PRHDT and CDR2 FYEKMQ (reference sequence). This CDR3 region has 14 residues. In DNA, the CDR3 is TGTGCCAGCAGCTTCTCCGGGAGGGGCGGGGAGCAGTACTTC. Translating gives CASSFSGRGGEQYF.

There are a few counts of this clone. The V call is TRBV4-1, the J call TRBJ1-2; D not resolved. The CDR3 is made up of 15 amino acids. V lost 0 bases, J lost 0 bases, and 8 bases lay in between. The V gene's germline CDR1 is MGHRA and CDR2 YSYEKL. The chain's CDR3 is CASSQDRGSNYGYTF. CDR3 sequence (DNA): TGCGCCAGCAGCCAAGATCGGGGATCTAACTATGGCTACACCTTC.

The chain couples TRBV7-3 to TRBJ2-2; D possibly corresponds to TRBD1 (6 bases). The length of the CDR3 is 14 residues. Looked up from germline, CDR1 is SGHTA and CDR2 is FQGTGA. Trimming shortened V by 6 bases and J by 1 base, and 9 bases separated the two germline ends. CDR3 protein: CASRLQGNTGELFF. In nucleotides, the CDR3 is TGTGCCAGCAGATTACAGGGGAACACCGGGGAGCTGTTTTTT.

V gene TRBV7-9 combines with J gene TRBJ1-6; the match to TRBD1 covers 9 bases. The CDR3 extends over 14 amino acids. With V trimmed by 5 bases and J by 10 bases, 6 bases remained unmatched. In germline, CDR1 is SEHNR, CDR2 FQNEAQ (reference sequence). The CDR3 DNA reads TGTGCCAGCAGCCCCGGACAGGGGATCTCACCCCTCCACTTT. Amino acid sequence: CASSPGQGISPLHF.

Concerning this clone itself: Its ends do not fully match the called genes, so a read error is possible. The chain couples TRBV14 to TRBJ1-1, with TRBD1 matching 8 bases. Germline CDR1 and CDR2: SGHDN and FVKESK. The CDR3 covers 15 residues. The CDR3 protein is CASSFQGALSTEAFF. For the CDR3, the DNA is TGTGCCAGCAGCTTTCAGGGGGCCCTGAGCACTGAAGCTTTCTTC. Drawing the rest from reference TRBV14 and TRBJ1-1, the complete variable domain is EAGVTQFPSHSVIEKGQTVTLRCDPISGHDNLYWYRRVMGKEIKFLLHFVKESKQDESGMPNNRFLAERTGGTYSTLKVQPAELEDSGVYFCASSFQGALSTEAFFGQGTRLTVV.

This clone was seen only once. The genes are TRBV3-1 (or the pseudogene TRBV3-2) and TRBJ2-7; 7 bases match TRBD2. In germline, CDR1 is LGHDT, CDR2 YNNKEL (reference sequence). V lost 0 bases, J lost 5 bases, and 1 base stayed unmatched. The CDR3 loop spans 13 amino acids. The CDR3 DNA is TGTGCCAGCAGCCAAGATGGGGGGGACGAGCAGTACTTC. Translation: CASSQDGGDEQYF.

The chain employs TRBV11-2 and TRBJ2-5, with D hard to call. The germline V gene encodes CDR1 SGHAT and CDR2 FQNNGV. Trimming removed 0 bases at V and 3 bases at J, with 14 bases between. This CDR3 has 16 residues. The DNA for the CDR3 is TGTGCCAGCAGCTTAGATTTCCCCTATATAGAAGAGACCCAGTACTTC. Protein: CASSLDFPYIEETQYF.

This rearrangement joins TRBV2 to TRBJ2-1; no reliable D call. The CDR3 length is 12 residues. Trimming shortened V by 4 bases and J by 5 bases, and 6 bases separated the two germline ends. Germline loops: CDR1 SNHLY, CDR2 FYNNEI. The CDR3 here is CASSVGNNEQFF. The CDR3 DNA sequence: TGTGCCAGCAGTGTGGGAAACAATGAGCAGTTCTTC.

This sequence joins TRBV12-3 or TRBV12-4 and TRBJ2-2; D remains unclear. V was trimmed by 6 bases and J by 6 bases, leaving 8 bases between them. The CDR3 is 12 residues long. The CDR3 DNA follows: TGTGCCAGCAGGGTGTCGTCCGGGGAGCTGTTTTTT. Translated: CASRVSSGELFF.

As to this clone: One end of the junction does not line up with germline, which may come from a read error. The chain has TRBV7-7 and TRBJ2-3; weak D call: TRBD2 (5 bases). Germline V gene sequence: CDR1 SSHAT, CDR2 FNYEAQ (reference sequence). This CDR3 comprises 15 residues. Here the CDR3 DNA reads TGTGCTAGCAGCCCGCAGGAGGCTAGCACAGATACGCAGTATTTT. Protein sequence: CASSPQEASTDTQYF.

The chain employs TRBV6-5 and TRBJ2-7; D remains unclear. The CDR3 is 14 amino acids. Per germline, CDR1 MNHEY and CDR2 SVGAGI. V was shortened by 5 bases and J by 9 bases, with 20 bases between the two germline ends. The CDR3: CASSPDPHAFSQYF. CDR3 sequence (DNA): TGTGCCAGCAGTCCGGACCCCCATGCGTTCTCGCAGTACTTC.

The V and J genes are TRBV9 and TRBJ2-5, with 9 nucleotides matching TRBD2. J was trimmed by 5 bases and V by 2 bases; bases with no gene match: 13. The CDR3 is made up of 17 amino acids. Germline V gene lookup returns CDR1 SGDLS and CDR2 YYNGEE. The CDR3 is CASSVGSGGAYEETQYF. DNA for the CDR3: TGTGCCAGCAGCGTCGGTAGCGGGGGAGCTTATGAGGAGACCCAGTACTTC.

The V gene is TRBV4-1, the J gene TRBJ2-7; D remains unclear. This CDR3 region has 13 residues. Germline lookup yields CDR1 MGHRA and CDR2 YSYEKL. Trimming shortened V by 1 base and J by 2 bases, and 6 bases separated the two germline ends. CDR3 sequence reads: CASSQAGTYEQYF. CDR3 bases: TGCGCCAGCAGCCAAGCCGGAACCTACGAGCAGTACTTC.